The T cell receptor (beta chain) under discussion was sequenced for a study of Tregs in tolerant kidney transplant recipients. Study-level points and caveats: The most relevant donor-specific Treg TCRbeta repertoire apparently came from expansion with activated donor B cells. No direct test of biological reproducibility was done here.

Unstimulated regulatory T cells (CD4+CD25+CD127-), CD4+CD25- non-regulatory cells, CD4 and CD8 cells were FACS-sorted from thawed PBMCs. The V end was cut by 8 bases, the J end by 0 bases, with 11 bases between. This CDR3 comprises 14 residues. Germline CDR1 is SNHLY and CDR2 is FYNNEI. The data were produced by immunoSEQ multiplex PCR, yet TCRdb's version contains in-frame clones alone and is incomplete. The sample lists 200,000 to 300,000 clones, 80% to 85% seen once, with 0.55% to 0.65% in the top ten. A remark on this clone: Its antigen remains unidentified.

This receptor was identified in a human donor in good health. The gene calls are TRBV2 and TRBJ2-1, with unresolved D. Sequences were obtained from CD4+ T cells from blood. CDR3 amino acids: CASLHPSSYNEQFF. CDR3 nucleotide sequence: TGTGCCAGCCTTCATCCGAGCTCCTACAATGAGCAGTTCTTC. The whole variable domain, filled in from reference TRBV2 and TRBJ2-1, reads EPEVTQTPSHQVTQMGQEVILRCVPISNHLYFYWYRQILGQKVEFLVSFYNNEISEKSEIFDDQFSVERPDGSNFTLKIRSTKLEDSAMYFCASLHPSSYNEQFFGPGTRLTVL.